These 5 T cell receptor beta chains share one sample of origin, sequenced in a study of a mutant IDH1 vaccine in newly diagnosed glioma. Assay: immunoSEQ multiplex PCR; the TCRdb copy retains only in-frame clones and omits some. The sample has around 84,000 clones; about 81% are singletons. The antigens these receptors bind are not known. Time point defined: week 47, end of study. One vaccine dose held 300 ug of mutant IDH1 20-mer peptide and came with topical imiquimod. The sample was PBMCs, taken from a glioma patient whose treatment included an IDH1 peptide vaccine. The receptors originated from a man aged 40-55 years with glioma.

The chain carries TRBV9 and TRBJ1-4, with D perhaps matching TRBD1 (5 bases). Trimming shortened V by 0 bases and J by 6 bases, and 12 bases separated the two germline ends. Looked up from germline, CDR1 is SGDLS and CDR2 is YYNGEE. The CDR3 runs to 15 residues. As DNA, the CDR3 is TGTGCCAGCAGCGTAGATTGGGGACCTGATGAAAAACTGTTTTTT. As protein: CASSVDWGPDEKLFF.

The chain is built from TRBV15 and TRBJ2-1; 12 bases are shared with TRBD2. This CDR3 comprises 17 residues. CDR1 is LNHNV and CDR2 is YYDKDF in the germline V gene (reference sequence). Unmatched junction bases numbered 9, after V lost 2 bases and J lost 7 bases. In nucleotides, the CDR3 is TGTGCCACCAGCAGATCACCGACTAGCGGGAGCCGGAATGAGCAGTTCTTC. Translation: CATSRSPTSGSRNEQFF.

V is TRBV4-3 and J is TRBJ2-3, with 7 positions matching TRBD1. J gave up 6 bases and V 0 bases, and 6 bases lay outside the gene matches. This CDR3 comprises 15 residues. Looked up from germline, CDR1 is LGHNA and CDR2 is YSLEER. The CDR3 nucleotides are TGCGCCAGCAGCCAAGATTCGACAGGGTGGGATACGCAGTATTTT. This sequence encodes CASSQDSTGWDTQYF.

This chain uses TRBV28 with TRBJ1-5; D gene unclear. The CDR3 consists of 13 residues. V was cut by 3 bases and J by 6 bases, with 9 bases left in between. The germline V gene has CDR1 MDHEN and CDR2 SYDVKM. The CDR3 nucleotides read TGTGCCAGCAGTTTTGTTGGTTTTCAGCCCCAGCATTTT. It translates to CASSFVGFQPQHF.

This chain links TRBV13 with TRBJ1-4, with D maybe TRBD1 (5 bases). Trimming took off 5 bases at V and 8 bases at J, with 18 bases between the two ends. The CDR3 has 15 amino acids. Germline assignment: CDR1 PRHDT and CDR2 FYEKMQ (reference sequence). The CDR3 nucleotides are TGTGCCAGCAGCCCTCGGGGCAAACGGGACGAAAAACTGTTTTTT. It translates to CASSPRGKRDEKLFF.